The rows below give T cell receptor beta chains drawn from one sample of a study of identifying expanded T cells in peripheral blood. The table came from immunoSEQ multiplex PCR; TCRdb's copy has only in-frame clones and leaves some out. The table shows about 97,000 clones, with approximately 88% occurring only once. Specimen: blood. These receptors were obtained from a person aged 18 to 75 in good health. The CDR3 runs from the conserved cysteine through the conserved F or W. Fields, in order: CDR3 DNA, CDR3 protein, D gene, V gene, J gene, clone size. The D gene is left open where the match is weak. Clone size is shown for a subset of rows, as once, few, many or a class of expanded clone.

cdr3_nt: TGTGCCGGAATCGGGACAGTGAACACCGGGGAGCTGTTTTTT
cdr3_aa: CAGIGTVNTGELFF
d_call: TRBD1
v_call: TRBV15
j_call: TRBJ2-2
clone_size: -

cdr3_nt: TGTGCCAGCAGCTTGTGGCAGCCCTATAATTCACCCCTCCACTTT
cdr3_aa: CASSLWQPYNSPLHF
d_call: -
v_call: TRBV5-6
j_call: TRBJ1-6
clone_size: -

cdr3_nt: TGTGCCATTGCACGGCGCGGGGTTAGTACTAGCACAGATACGCAGTATTTT
cdr3_aa: CAIARRGVSTSTDTQYF
d_call: -
v_call: TRBV28
j_call: TRBJ2-3
clone_size: -

cdr3_nt: TGTGCCAGCAGTTTATCTGCGGGGGGGTATTTAGATACGCAGTATTTT
cdr3_aa: CASSLSAGGYLDTQYF
d_call: TRBD2
v_call: TRBV28
j_call: TRBJ2-3
clone_size: -

cdr3_nt: TGTGCCACCAGCAGAGGGACGGCACAATATGGCTACACCTTC
cdr3_aa: CATSRGTAQYGYTF
d_call: -
v_call: TRBV15
j_call: TRBJ1-2
clone_size: -

cdr3_nt: TGTGCCAGCAGCTCTCAGCGGGGCTCCTCCTACGAGCAGTACTTC
cdr3_aa: CASSSQRGSSYEQYF
d_call: TRBD2
v_call: TRBV7-2
j_call: TRBJ2-7
clone_size: -

cdr3_nt: TGTGCCAGCAGCTTAGATGGGACAGCTGACACTGAAGCTTTCTTT
cdr3_aa: CASSLDGTADTEAFF
d_call: TRBD1
v_call: TRBV11-3
j_call: TRBJ1-1
clone_size: -

cdr3_nt: TGTGCCAGCAGTTACAGACCACCTTATAATGAAAAACTGTTTTTT
cdr3_aa: CASSYRPPYNEKLFF
d_call: -
v_call: TRBV6-5
j_call: TRBJ1-4
clone_size: -

cdr3_nt: TGTGCCAGTAGCAAGGCTTCACAAGAGACCCAGTACTTC
cdr3_aa: CASSKASQETQYF
d_call: -
v_call: TRBV19
j_call: TRBJ2-5
clone_size: once

cdr3_nt: TGTGCCAGCAGCTTCGGACAGGGGAACACTGAAGCTTTCTTT
cdr3_aa: CASSFGQGNTEAFF
d_call: TRBD1
v_call: TRBV11-2
j_call: TRBJ1-1
clone_size: few

cdr3_nt: TGTGCCAGCAGCTTGGGCGCTTGGGGGGGCGATAATTCACCCCTCCACTTT
cdr3_aa: CASSLGAWGGDNSPLHF
d_call: -
v_call: TRBV5-4
j_call: TRBJ1-6
clone_size: -

cdr3_nt: TGTGCCAGCTCACCACCGACAGGGCCGGGCGGGGAGCTGTTTTTT
cdr3_aa: CASSPPTGPGGELFF
d_call: TRBD1
v_call: TRBV18
j_call: TRBJ2-2
clone_size: -

cdr3_nt: TGTGCCAGCAGCTTCGCCGAATATGGCTACACCTTC
cdr3_aa: CASSFAEYGYTF
d_call: -
v_call: TRBV7-9
j_call: TRBJ1-2
clone_size: -

cdr3_nt: TGTGCCAGCAGTGAATACCCAGGGATTTATGGCTACACCTTC
cdr3_aa: CASSEYPGIYGYTF
d_call: -
v_call: TRBV25-1
j_call: TRBJ1-2
clone_size: -

cdr3_nt: TGCGCCAGCAGCTTGGTGCCCCGGGCGGAGGATATCCAAGAGACCCAGTACTTC
cdr3_aa: CASSLVPRAEDIQETQYF
d_call: -
v_call: TRBV5-1
j_call: TRBJ2-5
clone_size: -

cdr3_nt: TGTGCCACCAGCAGAGAACGCTCTGGAGAGAGATCACCCTACGAGCAGTACTTC
cdr3_aa: CATSRERSGERSPYEQYF
d_call: -
v_call: TRBV15
j_call: TRBJ2-7
clone_size: -

cdr3_nt: TGCAGCGTTGATTACCCTGTCGCCGGGACTGCAGGAGAGACCCAGTACTTC
cdr3_aa: CSVDYPVAGTAGETQYF
d_call: -
v_call: TRBV29-1
j_call: TRBJ2-5
clone_size: -

cdr3_nt: TGCGCCAGCAGTACGCAGCGGGGGGGCGGAGAGACCCAGTACTTC
cdr3_aa: CASSTQRGGGETQYF
d_call: TRBD2
v_call: TRBV5-1
j_call: TRBJ2-5
clone_size: -

cdr3_nt: TGTGCCAGCCGGGCCCAAGGGGGGTATGAGCAGTTCTTC
cdr3_aa: CASRAQGGYEQFF
d_call: -
v_call: TRBV6-5
j_call: TRBJ2-1
clone_size: -

cdr3_nt: TGTGCCAGCCTACAGGGGGTAGATGGCTACACCTTC
cdr3_aa: CASLQGVDGYTF
d_call: TRBD1
v_call: TRBV2
j_call: TRBJ1-2
clone_size: once

cdr3_nt: TGTGCCAGTAGTATCTCACAGTCCACAGATACGCAGTATTTT
cdr3_aa: CASSISQSTDTQYF
d_call: -
v_call: TRBV19
j_call: TRBJ2-3
clone_size: -

cdr3_nt: TGTGCCAGCTCAGGGCACATAGCCTACGAGCAGTACTTC
cdr3_aa: CASSGHIAYEQYF
d_call: -
v_call: TRBV28
j_call: TRBJ2-7
clone_size: -

cdr3_nt: TGTGCCAGCAGCCCCCTGGACAGGGAGACATCAGATACGCAGTATTTT
cdr3_aa: CASSPLDRETSDTQYF
d_call: TRBD1
v_call: TRBV14
j_call: TRBJ2-3
clone_size: -

cdr3_nt: TGTGCCACCAGCAGATACCAAGGACTAGTTGTCAATGAGCAGTTCTTC
cdr3_aa: CATSRYQGLVVNEQFF
d_call: TRBD2
v_call: TRBV15
j_call: TRBJ2-1
clone_size: -

cdr3_nt: TGTGCCAGTAGTATATCCACCCATGAGCAGTTCTTC
cdr3_aa: CASSISTHEQFF
d_call: -
v_call: TRBV19
j_call: TRBJ2-1
clone_size: -

cdr3_nt: TGTGCCACCAGCAGAGACAGGGGAACCTATAATTCACCCCTCCACTTT
cdr3_aa: CATSRDRGTYNSPLHF
d_call: -
v_call: TRBV15
j_call: TRBJ1-6
clone_size: -

cdr3_nt: TGTGCCAGCAGCTTAGTGCTAGCCCTCGGATCGGGGGAGCTGTTTTTT
cdr3_aa: CASSLVLALGSGELFF
d_call: -
v_call: TRBV11-2
j_call: TRBJ2-2
clone_size: -

cdr3_nt: TGTGCCAGCAGCGCGGGACAGGGGAGGCGGGAGACCCAGTACTTC
cdr3_aa: CASSAGQGRRETQYF
d_call: TRBD1
v_call: TRBV28
j_call: TRBJ2-5
clone_size: -

cdr3_nt: TGTGCCACAGCGTCAGGGCCCGCGGACACTGAAGCTTTCTTT
cdr3_aa: CATASGPADTEAFF
d_call: -
v_call: TRBV6-6
j_call: TRBJ1-1
clone_size: -

cdr3_nt: TGCGCCAGCAGCCAAGAGGTTGTACAAGCGGGGGGCTACGAGCAGTACTTC
cdr3_aa: CASSQEVVQAGGYEQYF
d_call: TRBD2
v_call: TRBV4-3
j_call: TRBJ2-7
clone_size: few

cdr3_nt: TGTGCCAGCAGCCCGAGCGGGGGGGCCTACGAGCAGTACTTC
cdr3_aa: CASSPSGGAYEQYF
d_call: TRBD2
v_call: TRBV28
j_call: TRBJ2-7
clone_size: -

cdr3_nt: TGTGCCAGCAGCTTTTCGCCGGGACAGTTCTATGGCTACACCTTC
cdr3_aa: CASSFSPGQFYGYTF
d_call: TRBD1
v_call: TRBV5-6
j_call: TRBJ1-2
clone_size: -

cdr3_nt: TGTGCCAGCAGTTTGGGACAGATCAATCAGCCCCAGCATTTT
cdr3_aa: CASSLGQINQPQHF
d_call: TRBD1
v_call: TRBV28
j_call: TRBJ1-5
clone_size: -

cdr3_nt: TGTGCCAGCAGTGAATACGGCCAGGGGACCTCAAACACTGAAGCTTTCTTT
cdr3_aa: CASSEYGQGTSNTEAFF
d_call: -
v_call: TRBV2
j_call: TRBJ1-1
clone_size: -

cdr3_nt: TGTGCCAGTAGTAGGCCGGGCACAGATACGCAGTATTTT
cdr3_aa: CASSRPGTDTQYF
d_call: -
v_call: TRBV19
j_call: TRBJ2-3
clone_size: -

cdr3_nt: TGTGCCAGCCGAATTCCTGGGGATGGCTACACCTTC
cdr3_aa: CASRIPGDGYTF
d_call: -
v_call: TRBV6-6
j_call: TRBJ1-2
clone_size: -

cdr3_nt: TGCGCCAGCAGCTTTAAAGGACAGCCGTTGGGCACTGAAGCTTTCTTT
cdr3_aa: CASSFKGQPLGTEAFF
d_call: -
v_call: TRBV5-1
j_call: TRBJ1-1
clone_size: once

cdr3_nt: TGTGCCAGCAGCCAGACAGACAGGGCAGGTAATGAGCAGTTCTTC
cdr3_aa: CASSQTDRAGNEQFF
d_call: TRBD1
v_call: TRBV4-2
j_call: TRBJ2-1
clone_size: -

cdr3_nt: TGTGCCAGCAGCCGACAGGGTATGAGCAACGAGCAGTACTTC
cdr3_aa: CASSRQGMSNEQYF
d_call: TRBD1
v_call: TRBV11-2
j_call: TRBJ2-7
clone_size: -

cdr3_nt: TGTGCCAGCAGCTTAGGAAACGGGGGCGAGCAGTACTTC
cdr3_aa: CASSLGNGGEQYF
d_call: -
v_call: TRBV11-2
j_call: TRBJ2-7
clone_size: -

cdr3_nt: TGTGCCAGCAGTTTGACAGCGAGCTCTGGAAACACCATATATTTT
cdr3_aa: CASSLTASSGNTIYF
d_call: -
v_call: TRBV27
j_call: TRBJ1-3
clone_size: -

cdr3_nt: TGTGCCAGCAGCGGTCAGGGGTTTGAACCCTACAATGAGCAGTTCTTC
cdr3_aa: CASSGQGFEPYNEQFF
d_call: -
v_call: TRBV9
j_call: TRBJ2-1
clone_size: -

cdr3_nt: TGTGCCAGCTCATCTCCAACAGGGGGTTGGAACGAGCAGTACTTC
cdr3_aa: CASSSPTGGWNEQYF
d_call: TRBD1
v_call: TRBV18
j_call: TRBJ2-7
clone_size: -

cdr3_nt: TGCAGTGCAACAAGGAGCTATGGCTACACCTTC
cdr3_aa: CSATRSYGYTF
d_call: -
v_call: TRBV20-1
j_call: TRBJ1-2
clone_size: -

cdr3_nt: TGTGCCAGCAGCTTAGCGGGGGGCCCGTACGAGCAGTTCTTC
cdr3_aa: CASSLAGGPYEQFF
d_call: -
v_call: TRBV11-3
j_call: TRBJ2-1
clone_size: once

cdr3_nt: TGTGCCAGCAGCTCACCCGGACGCGGGCAGTTCTTC
cdr3_aa: CASSSPGRGQFF
d_call: -
v_call: TRBV5-4
j_call: TRBJ2-1
clone_size: -

cdr3_nt: TGCGCCAGCAGCCCCGGGACTAGCGGCACAGATACGCAGTATTTT
cdr3_aa: CASSPGTSGTDTQYF
d_call: TRBD2
v_call: TRBV5-1
j_call: TRBJ2-3
clone_size: -

cdr3_nt: TGTGCCAGCAGCTTAGAGGCGCGGAATAACTATGGCTACACCTTC
cdr3_aa: CASSLEARNNYGYTF
d_call: -
v_call: TRBV7-2
j_call: TRBJ1-2
clone_size: -

cdr3_nt: TGTGCCAGTAGTATAGACTTCCGACAGGGCGGTCTGAACACTGAAGCTTTCTTT
cdr3_aa: CASSIDFRQGGLNTEAFF
d_call: TRBD1
v_call: TRBV19
j_call: TRBJ1-1
clone_size: -

cdr3_nt: TGTGCCAGCAGTTTATATGGGGTGGGGGGGGTTGAAGCTTTCTTT
cdr3_aa: CASSLYGVGGVEAFF
d_call: -
v_call: TRBV27
j_call: TRBJ1-1
clone_size: -

cdr3_nt: TGTGCCAGCAGACCGACATCCATAAGGGATTATGGCTACACCTTC
cdr3_aa: CASRPTSIRDYGYTF
d_call: -
v_call: TRBV5-4
j_call: TRBJ1-2
clone_size: -

cdr3_nt: TGCGCCAGCAGCTTGACAGGGGAGAATGGCTACACCTTC
cdr3_aa: CASSLTGENGYTF
d_call: TRBD1
v_call: TRBV5-1
j_call: TRBJ1-2
clone_size: -

cdr3_nt: TGTGCCAGCAGCCCACTAGCGGGGGCCCAAGAGACCCAGTACTTC
cdr3_aa: CASSPLAGAQETQYF
d_call: TRBD2
v_call: TRBV6-4
j_call: TRBJ2-5
clone_size: medium-sized

cdr3_nt: TGTGCCAGCAGCTTAGGTACAGGGGGAGTTCGTAATTCACCCCTCCACTTT
cdr3_aa: CASSLGTGGVRNSPLHF
d_call: TRBD1
v_call: TRBV7-9
j_call: TRBJ1-6
clone_size: once

cdr3_nt: TGTGCCAGCTCATCTGGCAGGACTTACAATGAGCAGTTCTTC
cdr3_aa: CASSSGRTYNEQFF
d_call: -
v_call: TRBV18
j_call: TRBJ2-1
clone_size: -